The rows below give T cell receptor beta chains drawn from one sample of a study of TIL therapy for anti-PD-1-resistant metastatic lung cancer. Libraries were prepared by immunoSEQ multiplex PCR; TCRdb keeps only in-frame clonotypes and omits some of them. Of some 5,200 clones in the sample, 60% to 65% are singletons; the top ten hold 9.5%. The sample in question was tumor tissue, obtained at baseline. These receptors all come from a man aged 65 to 85 with non-small cell lung cancer. CDR3s include the opening cysteine and the closing phenylalanine or tryptophan. D genes are given only for firm matches. The size entry is marked missing in some rows and otherwise reads once, few, many or a size class.

D,size,J,length,V,DNA,CDR3
TRBD1,NA,TRBJ2-7,12,TRBV30,TGTGCCTGGAGTGTGGACAGGTACGAGCAGTACTTC,CAWSVDRYEQYF
NA,NA,TRBJ1-1,16,TRBV28,TGTGCCAGCAGTTCCTCGGACCCCGGTGCGGACACTGAAGCTTTCTTT,CASSSSDPGADTEAFF
NA,NA,TRBJ2-1,15,TRBV7-2,TGTGCCAGCAGCAACCGCCCAGAGAGCTACAATGAGCAGTTCTTC,CASSNRPESYNEQFF
NA,NA,TRBJ2-7,15,TRBV7-2,TGTGCCAGCAGCTTAGAAGCTATGGGGGTCTACGAGCAGTACTTC,CASSLEAMGVYEQYF
TRBD2,NA,TRBJ2-1,15,TRBV7-2,TGTGCCAGCAGCAAATCCGGGACTAAATACAATGAGCAGTTCTTC,CASSKSGTKYNEQFF
NA,NA,TRBJ2-1,13,TRBV18,TGTGCCAGCTCACCAGACGGTACCAATGAGCAGTTCTTC,CASSPDGTNEQFF
TRBD2,NA,TRBJ2-3,13,TRBV29-1,TGCAGCGTTAGAGCGGGAACAGGAGATACGCAGTATTTT,CSVRAGTGDTQYF
TRBD2,NA,TRBJ2-7,16,TRBV25-1,TGTGCCAGCAGTGCGGACACCACTAGCGGCAATAGCGAGCAGTACTTC,CASSADTTSGNSEQYF
TRBD1,once,TRBJ2-7,14,TRBV5-6,TGTGCCAGCAGCGAGGGACAGGGCGCCTACGAGCAGTACTTC,CASSEGQGAYEQYF
NA,NA,TRBJ2-5,10,TRBV6-1,TGTGCCAGTAGGGGGGAGACCCAGTACTTC,CASRGETQYF
NA,NA,TRBJ2-7,16,TRBV14,TGTGCCAGCAGCCAAGCAATTTTTCAGGGACGCTACGAGCAGTACTTC,CASSQAIFQGRYEQYF
NA,NA,TRBJ2-3,12,TRBV11-3,TGTGCCAGCAGCTTACGTTCAGATACGCAGTATTTT,CASSLRSDTQYF
TRBD1,NA,TRBJ1-1,15,TRBV7-2,TGTGCCAGCAGCCTAGTACAGGGGTTAGACACTGAAGCTTTCTTT,CASSLVQGLDTEAFF
TRBD1,NA,TRBJ1-1,16,TRBV10-3,TGTGCCATCAGTGACGACAGGGGGCTCACTGGCACTGAAGCTTTCTTT,CAISDDRGLTGTEAFF
NA,NA,TRBJ1-2,14,TRBV15,TGTGCCACCAGCAGAGGAGACGGTAACTATGGCTACACCTTC,CATSRGDGNYGYTF
TRBD1,NA,TRBJ2-2,13,TRBV5-1,TGCGCCAGCAGCTACAGGGGCGCCGGGGAGCTGTTTTTT,CASSYRGAGELFF
TRBD1,NA,TRBJ2-7,14,TRBV15,TGTGCCACCAGCAGAGGGCAGGGGGCGCGTGAGCAGTACTTC,CATSRGQGAREQYF
TRBD1,large,TRBJ2-7,14,TRBV19,TGTGCCAGTACCACAGGGGGGCAGGCTACCGAGCAGTACTTC,CASTTGGQATEQYF
NA,NA,TRBJ2-4,12,TRBV11-2,TGTGCCAGCAGCCCCGTCGAGGGCATTCAGTACTTC,CASSPVEGIQYF
TRBD1,NA,TRBJ2-7,15,TRBV9,TGTGCCAGCAGCGTAGAGGACAGGGCTATCTACGAGCAGTACTTC,CASSVEDRAIYEQYF
NA,few,TRBJ2-5,14,TRBV10-3,TGTGCCATCAGTGAGCCCGGGACACAAGAGACCCAGTACTTC,CAISEPGTQETQYF
TRBD2,NA,TRBJ2-5,17,TRBV5-1,TGCGCCAGCAGCCCCGCACTACTAGCGGGAGCGAGGGAGACCCAGTACTTC,CASSPALLAGARETQYF
NA,NA,TRBJ2-1,15,TRBV7-3,TGTGCCAGCAGCTTACCCCGGCAGCCTTACAATGAGCAGTTCTTC,CASSLPRQPYNEQFF
NA,NA,TRBJ1-5,17,TRBV27,TGTGCCAGCAGTCCACTTTCCGGGCCCTCATCTAATCAGCCCCAGCATTTT,CASSPLSGPSSNQPQHF
TRBD2,medium-sized,TRBJ2-1,15,TRBV19,TGTGCCAGTAGTATGACTAGCGGGAGTTTCCATGAGCAGTTCTTC,CASSMTSGSFHEQFF
NA,NA,TRBJ1-2,14,TRBV7-9,TGTGCCAGCAGCTTAGTATTGGGGGTTGGTGGCTACACCTTC,CASSLVLGVGGYTF
TRBD1,NA,TRBJ2-3,16,TRBV6-4,TGTGCCAGCAGTGACGCCCCAGGGGGCGCGACAGATACGCAGTATTTT,CASSDAPGGATDTQYF
NA,NA,TRBJ2-2,16,TRBV19,TGTGCCAGTAGTATAGTTCCCAGATCGAACACCGGGGAGCTGTTTTTT,CASSIVPRSNTGELFF
NA,NA,TRBJ1-4,13,TRBV2,TGTGCCAGTGAAAAGGAAACTAATGAAAAACTGTTTTTT,CASEKETNEKLFF
NA,once,TRBJ1-1,12,TRBV19,TGTGCCAGTAGTCTAGGGCCAGGAGAAGCTTTCTTT,CASSLGPGEAFF
NA,NA,TRBJ1-2,15,TRBV28,TGTGCCAGCAGTTTTTCCTTATCGACTGACTATGGCTACACCTTC,CASSFSLSTDYGYTF
NA,few,TRBJ1-6,14,TRBV28,TGTGCCAGCAGTTCAGCCGGACGGGCTTCACCCCTCCACTTT,CASSSAGRASPLHF
NA,few,TRBJ2-3,17,TRBV5-1,TGCGCCAGCAGCTTGAGAGATCGAGCTCTAGAACCAGATACGCAGTATTTT,CASSLRDRALEPDTQYF
TRBD2,NA,TRBJ2-2,17,TRBV19,TGTGCCAGTAGTATAGTCGGGACTAGCGGGAGATCCGGGGAGCTGTCTTTT,CASSIVGTSGRSGELSF
NA,NA,TRBJ1-2,15,TRBV27,TGTGCCAGCACCTTTACGGGGGGCGAAAACTATGGCTACACCTTC,CASTFTGGENYGYTF
TRBD2,few,TRBJ2-3,15,TRBV6-1,TGTGCCAGCAGTGGACTAGCGGGAGGGCCAGATACGCAGTATTTT,CASSGLAGGPDTQYF
NA,NA,TRBJ1-6,15,TRBV7-2,TGTGCCAGCAGCTTAGTAGGCGGGGTGAATTCACCCCTCCACTTT,CASSLVGGVNSPLHF
NA,NA,TRBJ1-5,15,TRBV18,TGTGCCAGCTCACCTGAGGGGAGTAGCAATCAGCCCCAGCATTTT,CASSPEGSSNQPQHF
TRBD2,NA,TRBJ2-5,15,TRBV4-1,TGCGCCAGCAGCCACCGCCAGACTAGCGGGGAGACCCAGTACTTC,CASSHRQTSGETQYF
NA,once,TRBJ2-1,15,TRBV5-6,TGTGCCAGCAGCGACTTGGAGACAGGCAACAATGAGCAGTTCTTC,CASSDLETGNNEQFF
TRBD2,NA,TRBJ2-2,16,TRBV5-1,TGCGCCAGCAGCTTTCTAGCGGGAGTCAACACCGGGGAGCTGTTTTTT,CASSFLAGVNTGELFF
NA,NA,TRBJ2-3,14,TRBV5-1,TGCGCCAGCAGCTTACTCACACCTCCAGATACGCAGTATTTT,CASSLLTPPDTQYF
NA,NA,TRBJ1-6,15,TRBV18,TGTGCCAGCTCACCACCAGGGATCTATAATTCACCCCTCCACTTT,CASSPPGIYNSPLHF
NA,few,TRBJ1-3,14,TRBV27,TGTGCCAGCAGTTTAAAAGGGGCTGGAAACACCATATATTTT,CASSLKGAGNTIYF
NA,few,TRBJ1-1,14,TRBV28,TGTGCCAGCAGTTTGCACATAGGGAACACTGAAGCTTTCTTT,CASSLHIGNTEAFF
NA,few,TRBJ1-4,12,TRBV4-2,TGTGCCAGCAGCCAAGCCCAGGACTTTCAGTTTTTT,CASSQAQDFQFF
NA,NA,TRBJ1-5,13,TRBV29-1,TGCAGCGTTGATACGGGGGTGAATCAGCCCCAGCATTTT,CSVDTGVNQPQHF
NA,NA,TRBJ1-1,12,TRBV6-1,TGTGCCAGCACAGGGCAGGGCACTGAAGCTTTCTTT,CASTGQGTEAFF
NA,NA,TRBJ2-1,16,TRBV5-1,TGCGCCAGCAGCTTGTACGGGAGTGAATCCTACAATGAGCAGTTCTTC,CASSLYGSESYNEQFF
NA,NA,TRBJ2-6,12,TRBV6-5,TGTGCCACCAAATCCGGGGCCAACGTCCTGACTTTC,CATKSGANVLTF
NA,NA,TRBJ2-7,15,TRBV5-5,TGTGCCAGCAGTTCCCCGGGACGCAGGGGCTACGAGCAGTACTTC,CASSSPGRRGYEQYF